This note documents a single T cell receptor (beta chain) sequence. This record comes from a study of blood T cell repertoires in COVID-19. This CDR3 is 16 amino acids long. Looked up from germline, CDR1 is MNHEY and CDR2 is SMNVEV (reference sequence). The V and J ends lost 5 bases and 5 bases, in that order; junction bases with no gene match: 9. The protocol was immunoSEQ multiplex PCR, while the TCRdb copy is restricted to in-frame clones and leaves out a portion. Found here are approximately 290,000 clones, around 90% of them singletons; the top ten hold 0.95% to 1.2%. This receptor was taken from a woman in her 30s who had recovered from COVID-19. The specimen was PBMCs or T cells enriched from blood (not recorded which). The chain employs TRBV27 and TRBJ1-6; 7 bases align to TRBD1. In nucleotides, the CDR3 is TGTGCCAGCAGTCCTCAGACAGGGATTAATAATTCACCCCTCCACTTT. Its translation is CASSPQTGINNSPLHF.